This T cell receptor (beta chain) appears in the sequencing data of a study of response to subunit inactivated influenza vaccine (dated by TCRdb to between 2018 and 2020). About the investigation overall: Deep quantitative T cell receptor repertoire profiling was used in the study to track responses to a trivalent subunit inactivated influenza vaccine.

Library preparation was by RT-PCR. TCRdb shows the sequencer as Illumina HiSeq 2500. TCRdb reanalyzed the raw reads on its own, using fastp at Q25 for trimming and MiXCR for clone calling, and kept in-frame beta chains. Rows are unified per CDR3 protein, each entry keeping the most common DNA and genes. Within this sample are about 650,000 distinct CDR3 sequences, with 11% to 15% of them counted one time only. 7.6% of the sample goes to the ten largest clones. The paper as a whole reports these results and caveats: The authors suggested that each seasonal influenza vaccination may recruit only a limited number of new T cells.

This clonotype was detected only a few times. This receptor's antigen is unknown. The input lacks base qualities; no much larger clone sits a single base away. Measured from the cysteine to the phenylalanine, the CDR3 is 16 residues long. Only CDR3 DNA remains: 48 bases, in frame from the first base. V is clipped by 4 bases and J by 3 bases, and the sequence between their germline boundaries is 15 bases long. This clonotype was obtained from a man aged 50 to 60 who received an inactivated influenza vaccine. Donor details come from another sample of the same person, matched by shared clones. The specimen comprised PBMCs from blood, sampled approximately 15 days before vaccination. The chain is assembled from TRBV12-3 or TRBV12-4 and TRBJ2-2, with a tentative D call of TRBD1 or TRBD2, each matching 5 bases. The CDR3 protein is CASSSGEQAYTGELFF. The nucleotide sequence is given as TGTGCCAGCAGTTCCGGGGAACAGGCGTACACCGGGGAGCTGTTTTTT.